Each of the 16 T cell receptor beta chains below was sequenced from the same sample in a study of blood T cells in healthy people across ages. Primers used in a second PCR of about 6 to 11 cycles were a sample-barcoded 5' primer and a J-beta primer mix. One entry per CDR3 protein, called by TCRdb with MiXCR from the 5' RACE reads. The sample lists around 780,000 distinct CDR3 sequences, 20% to 30% seen once, with approximately 2.9% in the top ten. These same records also appear under a second study, on T cells of mothers and their children.

Sequenced: blood. The source of these receptors is a boy between 10 and 17 years old in good health.

This clonotype occurred a few times. The rearrangement links TRBV2 to TRBJ2-7; TRBD2 matches 7 bases. Germline V lookup: CDR1 SNHLY, CDR2 FYNNEI. The length of the CDR3 is 15 residues. V trimming: 4 bases; J trimming: 4 bases; junction bases outside the gene matches: 10. This CDR3 is CASSVQGLPIYEQYF. The CDR3 bases are TGTGCCAGCAGTGTGCAGGGACTACCCATTTACGAGCAGTACTTC.

This clonotype has just a few counts. The rearrangement uses TRBV20-1 and TRBJ1-1, with D perhaps TRBD1 (5 bases). The CDR3 runs 15 residues. Germline loops: CDR1 DFQATT, CDR2 SNEGSKA (reference sequence). V lost 5 bases to trimming and J lost 1 base, with 17 bases between them. The CDR3 nucleotides are TGCAGTGCTCACTCCCATATTACAGGGAACACTGAAGCTTTCTTT. Its protein is CSAHSHITGNTEAFF.

This clonotype showed up just a few times. The chain is built from TRBV7-2 and TRBJ2-3, with D possibly matching TRBD1 (6 bases). Trimming removed 5 bases at V and 4 bases at J, with 10 bases between. Germline CDR1 and CDR2: SGHTA and FQGNSA. The CDR3 is 13 amino acids. The CDR3 bases are TGTGCCAGCAGCCCACAGGGATCAGATACGCAGTATTTT. It is translated as CASSPQGSDTQYF.

The chain employs TRBV4-1 and TRBJ2-5; D gene unclear. The CDR3 consists of 15 residues. The germline CDR1 and CDR2 sequences are MGHRA and YSYEKL. V lost 4 bases and J lost 2, with 14 bases in between. The CDR3 region is CASSRGPGDQETQYF. DNA of the CDR3: TGCGCCAGCAGCCGCGGACCTGGGGATCAAGAGACCCAGTACTTC.

This clonotype was detected only a few times. Here the CDR3 reads CASSLGPLRYNEQFF. The CDR3 region has the DNA TGCGCCAGCAGCTTGGGCCCGTTAAGGTACAATGAGCAGTTCTTC. This chain connects TRBV5-1 to TRBJ2-1; D remains ambiguous. With 0 bases removed from V and 4 bases from J, the gap between germline ends came to 11 bases. The CDR3 totals 15 residues. CDR1 and CDR2 from the germline V gene are SGHRS and YFSETQ. Combining the CDR3 with reference TRBV5-1 and TRBJ2-1 gives the whole variable domain KAGVTQTPRYLIKTRGQQVTLSCSPISGHRSVSWYQQTPGQGLQFLFEYFSETQRNKGNFPGRFSGRQFSNSRSEMNVSTLELGDSALYLCASSLGPLRYNEQFFGPGTRLTVL.

The V and J genes are TRBV3-1 and TRBJ2-5; 10 nucleotides agree with TRBD2. The J call is doubtful: the DNA matches TRBJ2-7 better. The CDR3 spans 15 residues. Germline V gene lookup returns CDR1 LGHDT and CDR2 YNNKEL (reference sequence). CDR3 in DNA: TGTGCCAGCAGCCCCGGGACTAGCGCCTCCTACGAGCAGTACTTC. This encodes CASSPGTSASYEQYF.

This clonotype appeared a few times. The gene calls are TRBV12-3 or TRBV12-4 and TRBJ2-3; 13 bases are shared with TRBD2. The CDR3 totals 18 residues. Losses at the gene ends were 3 bases for V and 5 bases for J; bases not matched to a gene: 11. CDR3 sequence reads: CASSFLLLAGGPGDTQYF. The CDR3 coding sequence is TGTGCCAGCAGTTTCCTTTTACTAGCGGGGGGGCCAGGAGATACGCAGTATTTT.

The rearrangement joins TRBV18 to TRBJ2-5; D possibly matches TRBD1 or TRBD2 (5 bases each). CDR3 length: 13 residues. The ends were cut back, 3 bases at V and 4 bases at J, with 9 bases in the middle. Germline V CDR1 and CDR2: KGHSH, LQKENI. CDR3 residues: CASSPGTSETQYF. The CDR3 nucleotides read TGTGCCAGCTCACCCGGGACCTCAGAGACCCAGTACTTC.

This clonotype was seen more than once but under ten times. The rearrangement joins TRBV29-1 to TRBJ2-5; 12 bases fit TRBD2. Germline V gene lookup returns CDR1 SQVTM and CDR2 ANQGSEA. The CDR3 totals 13 residues. The V gene end was trimmed by 7 bases and the J gene end by 4 bases; junction bases not matched to a gene: 4. The CDR3 reads CSGRTSGAETQYF. In DNA form, the CDR3 reads TGCAGCGGCAGGACTAGCGGGGCAGAGACCCAGTACTTC.

In regard to this clonotype: A junction end diverges from the germline sequence, so it may reflect a read error. The chain links TRBV12-3 or TRBV12-4 to TRBJ2-5; D not resolved. The CDR3 runs to 17 residues. CDR3: CASSPPRGTKIFYEQNF. The CDR3 DNA reads as TGTGCCAGCAGTCCTCCCCGAGGTACAAAGATATTCTACGAGCAGAACTTC.

The chain employs TRBV20-1 and TRBJ2-6; TRBD2 matches 11 bases. V shed 4 bases, J shed 0 bases, and the junction held 2 bases outside the gene matches. The CDR3 spans 16 residues. From germline, CDR1 is DFQATT and CDR2 SNEGSKA (reference sequence). CDR3 in DNA: TGCAGTGCTACTAGCGGGGGGCGCTCTGGGGCCAACGTCCTGACTTTC. It yields the protein CSATSGGRSGANVLTF.

This clonotype has just a few counts. The genes are TRBV10-3 and TRBJ2-1; tentatively, D is TRBD1 (5 bases). The CDR3 sequence is 16 residues long. Trimming pared 8 bases from V and 3 bases from J, leaving 20 bases between. Germline V gives CDR1 ENHRY, CDR2 SYGVKD. CDR3 DNA sequence: TGTGCCATCGGGGCGAACACCTTAACGAGCTACAATGAGCAGTTCTTC. It encodes CAIGANTLTSYNEQFF.

The rearrangement links TRBV12-3 or TRBV12-4 to TRBJ1-4; 7 bases line up with TRBD1. The CDR3 has 14 residues. V lost 5 bases to trimming and J lost 4 bases; unmatched junction nucleotides: 4. CDR3 sequence (DNA): TGTGCCAGCAGTCTACAGGGGAATAATGAAAAACTGTTTTTT. The encoded protein is CASSLQGNNEKLFF.

This clonotype was seen only a few times. The chain couples TRBV11-2 to TRBJ2-5; 7 bases line up with TRBD2. The germline gives CDR1 SGHAT, CDR2 FQNNGV. The trim removed 5 bases at V and 4 bases at J, leaving 7 bases unmatched. CDR3 length: 14 residues. The CDR3, as DNA: TGTGCCAGCAGCCTCTTGGGACTATTAGAGACCCAGTACTTC. Its translation: CASSLLGLLETQYF.

Concerning this clonotype itself: The conserved final phenylalanine or tryptophan is absent from the CDR3, which likely points to a read error. The CDR3 loop reads CSARADGTYEQYY. CDR3 sequence (DNA): TGCAGTGCTAGGGCGGACGGTACCTACGAGCAGTACTAC. The rearrangement joins TRBV20-1 to TRBJ2-7; the D is unclear. The ends were cut back, 3 bases at V and 2 bases at J, with 11 bases in the middle. Per the germline V gene, CDR1 is DFQATT and CDR2 is SNEGSKA (reference sequence). The CDR3 contains 13 residues.

The sample holds a few counts of this clonotype. V usage is TRBV2 and J usage is TRBJ2-4, with D unresolved. Looked up from germline, CDR1 is SNHLY and CDR2 is FYNNEI. V shed 5 bases and J shed 2 bases, with 16 bases lying between them. This CDR3 is built from 16 residues. Here the CDR3 DNA reads TGTGCCAGCAGTACGACGGCGCGTCGGACCAAAAACATTCAGTACTTC. It encodes CASSTTARRTKNIQYF.